This is a list of T cell receptor beta chains from one sample in a study of blood T cell repertoires in COVID-19. Clones were read by immunoSEQ multiplex PCR, and TCRdb kept only the in-frame ones, dropping some. In the table there are 200,000 to 250,000 clones, about 78% of which are singletons. Material: peripheral blood. These receptors all come from a woman aged 70-85 years with acute or convalescent COVID-19. Both conserved end residues are part of each CDR3. A D gene is named only where the DNA matches it firmly. Where a row states a size, it is once, few, many or the class of an expanded clone; other rows omit it.

cdr3_aa cdr3_nt d_call clone_size j_call v_call
CASSLVHRGEKLFF TGCGCCAGCAGCTTGGTCCACAGGGGGGAAAAACTGTTTTTT TRBD1 - TRBJ1-4 TRBV5-1
CASRVYDTDTQYF TGTGCCAGCAGAGTCTATGACACAGATACGCAGTATTTT - - TRBJ2-3 TRBV6-6
CASSPTSGGSTDTQYF TGTGCCAGCAGTCCGACTAGCGGGGGGAGCACAGATACGCAGTATTTT TRBD2 once TRBJ2-3 TRBV6-2/TRBV6-3
CASRGGTGASYGYTF TGTGCCAGCAGGGGCGGGACAGGAGCCTCCTATGGCTACACCTTC TRBD1 - TRBJ1-2 TRBV25-1
CASSRAGGHSADTQYF TGTGCCAGCAGCCGGGCAGGGGGACATAGCGCAGATACGCAGTATTTT TRBD1 - TRBJ2-3 TRBV5-8
CAWSFRDRSTEAFF TGTGCCTGGAGTTTCCGGGACAGAAGCACTGAAGCTTTCTTT TRBD1 - TRBJ1-1 TRBV30
CASSSPGMGGYTF TGCGCCAGCAGCTCACCGGGTATGGGTGGCTACACCTTC - - TRBJ1-2 TRBV5-1
CASSIAGGTSGYEQYF TGTGCCAGTAGTATAGCGGGGGGGACTAGCGGCTACGAGCAGTACTTC TRBD2 - TRBJ2-7 TRBV19
CASSLGQGGETQYF TGCGCCAGCAGCTTAGGACAGGGGGGAGAGACCCAGTACTTC TRBD1 few TRBJ2-5 TRBV5-1
CASSLFTGSYEQYF TGTGCCAGCAGCTTATTCACGGGTTCCTACGAGCAGTACTTC - - TRBJ2-7 TRBV11-3
CASSTTFRGRGKNIQYF TGTGCCAGTAGCACCACCTTTCGAGGTCGAGGGAAAAACATTCAGTACTTC - - TRBJ2-4 TRBV19
CASSRGQGAEAFF TGTGCCAGCAGTCGGGGACAGGGGGCTGAAGCTTTCTTT TRBD1 once TRBJ1-1 TRBV6-5
CASSSGTGLNTEAFF TGTGCCAGCAGTTCAGGGACAGGGTTGAACACTGAAGCTTTCTTT TRBD1 once TRBJ1-1 TRBV27
CATRGQGDDEQFF TGTGCCACCAGGGGACAGGGAGATGATGAGCAGTTCTTC TRBD1 - TRBJ2-1 TRBV24-1
CATSSLGGAENIQYF TGTGCCACCAGCAGCCTCGGAGGAGCAGAAAACATTCAGTACTTC - - TRBJ2-4 TRBV15
CASSPRPGSEEKLFF TGTGCCAGCTCACCTCGACCGGGGAGCGAGGAAAAACTGTTTTTT - few TRBJ1-4 TRBV18
CASTHDRGFGYTF TGCGCCAGCACCCACGACAGGGGATTTGGCTACACCTTC TRBD1 - TRBJ1-2 TRBV10-1
CASSYVAGGSYGYTF TGTGCCAGCAGTTACGTGGCAGGGGGTAGCTATGGCTACACCTTC TRBD1 - TRBJ1-2 TRBV6-5